The TCR beta chain described here comes from a study of blood T cells in healthy people across ages. This clonotype showed up just a few times. Germline CDR1 and CDR2: MNHEY and SVGAGI. The length of the CDR3 is 13 residues. V lost 2 bases to trimming and J lost 3 bases, with 5 bases between them. A J-beta primer mix and a sample-barcoded 5' primer were used in a second PCR of roughly 6 to 12 cycles. TCRdb used MiXCR to reprocess the 5' RACE reads, holding one entry per CDR3 protein. The table lists 1,500,000 or so distinct CDR3 sequences, 55% to 75% of them singletons, with over 6.5% in the top ten. Sequences were obtained from blood. The rearrangement uses TRBV6-5 and TRBJ1-5; no definite D call. This TCR derives from a man between 18 and 35 years old in good health. CDR3 DNA: TGTGCCAGCAGTTACCGCTTCAATCAGCCCCAGCATTTT. Translating it yields CASSYRFNQPQHF.